A selection of T cell receptor beta chains follows, all from one sample in a study of blood T cell repertoires in COVID-19. Clones were sequenced by immunoSEQ multiplex PCR, and TCRdb holds only the in-frame ones, with some missing. The sample has approximately 94,000 clones; 70% to 85% are singletons. Source material: peripheral blood. These receptors were taken from a human donor in a cohort sampled during active COVID-19. The CDR3 runs from the conserved cysteine through the conserved F or W. Fields, in order: clone size, D gene, J gene, V gene, CDR3 DNA, CDR3 protein. D genes are given only for firm matches. The size entry is marked missing in some rows and otherwise reads once, few, many or a size class.

NA,NA,TRBJ2-3,TRBV5-4,TGTGCCAGCAGCGGGAAGGGGTCAGATACGCAGTATTTT,CASSGKGSDTQYF
NA,NA,TRBJ1-5,TRBV27,TGTGCCAGCAGTTTAAGACAGGTTAATCAGCCCCAGCATTTT,CASSLRQVNQPQHF
few,NA,TRBJ2-5,TRBV6-1,TGTGCCAGCAGTGTACCGGCAGGACTAATCCAAGAGACCCAGTACTTC,CASSVPAGLIQETQYF
NA,NA,TRBJ1-3,TRBV5-1,TGCGCCAGCAGCTTGGATCCTGCCCGAGGAGGAAACACCATATATTTT,CASSLDPARGGNTIYF
NA,NA,TRBJ2-1,TRBV14,TGTCCTAAGGGGGGGCCCTCCTACAATGAGCAGTTCTTC,CPKGGPSYNEQFF
NA,TRBD2,TRBJ2-1,TRBV2,TGTGCCAGCAGTGACAGGACTAGCGGGTCCCTGAGCTCCTACAATGAGCAGTTCTTC,CASSDRTSGSLSSYNEQFF
NA,TRBD1,TRBJ2-7,TRBV18,TGTGCCAGCTCATCACCGGGACAGGGCCCCTACGAGCAGTACTTC,CASSSPGQGPYEQYF
NA,NA,TRBJ1-2,TRBV9,TGTGCCAGCAGCGTAATACCCAGGGTGAACTATGGCTACACCTTC,CASSVIPRVNYGYTF
NA,NA,TRBJ2-2,TRBV6-5,TGTGCCAGCAGTTATGGGACTTTAATCACCGGGGAGCTGTTTTTT,CASSYGTLITGELFF
NA,TRBD1,TRBJ1-2,TRBV5-4,TGTGCCAGCAGCAACCGGACAGGCTATGGCTACACCTTC,CASSNRTGYGYTF
NA,NA,TRBJ2-3,TRBV28,TGTGCCAGCAGCCCCGGAGGTAGTAGTCCATCGCAGTATTTT,CASSPGGSSPSQYF
NA,NA,TRBJ2-3,TRBV7-3,TGTGCCAGCAGCAACGGGACACCTAGCACAGATACGCAGTATTTT,CASSNGTPSTDTQYF
NA,TRBD1,TRBJ1-1,TRBV19,TGTGCCAGTAGTACGACAGGGAACCCGACGGCTTTCTTT,CASSTTGNPTAFF
NA,TRBD2,TRBJ2-1,TRBV15,TGTGCCACCAGCAGAGATCTTAGCGGGGGGGCCGGTGAGCAGTTCTTC,CATSRDLSGGAGEQFF
NA,TRBD1,TRBJ1-5,TRBV7-2,TGTGCCAGCAGCTTAGGTGACAGGGGAGGTCAGCCCCAGCATTTT,CASSLGDRGGQPQHF
NA,NA,TRBJ1-5,TRBV5-1,TGCGCCAGCAGCTTGTCCGGGGGTGTGAATCAGCCCCAGCATTTT,CASSLSGGVNQPQHF
NA,TRBD2,TRBJ2-7,TRBV4-1,TGCGCCAGCAGCCAGCGTGGACTAGTCTACGAGCAGTACTTC,CASSQRGLVYEQYF
NA,TRBD1,TRBJ1-1,TRBV5-4,TGTGCCAGCAGCGGGGGACAGGGTACGAACACTGAAGCTTTCTTT,CASSGGQGTNTEAFF
NA,TRBD2,TRBJ2-7,TRBV7-2,TGTGCCAGCACCCTCGGGACTAGCGGTTCCTACGAGCAGTACTTC,CASTLGTSGSYEQYF
NA,TRBD2,TRBJ2-1,TRBV18,TGTGCCAGCTCTCAACTAGCGACCGTAGGGGATGAGCAGTTCTTC,CASSQLATVGDEQFF
once,TRBD2,TRBJ2-4,TRBV10-1,TGCGCCAGCAGTGAGTCGCGGGGGAGTATTATTCAGTACTTC,CASSESRGSIIQYF
NA,TRBD1,TRBJ2-7,TRBV2,TGTGCCAGCATTCCCCGGGACAGGGGGACCGAGCAGTACTTC,CASIPRDRGTEQYF
NA,NA,TRBJ2-2,TRBV10-2,TGCGCCAGCAGTGACCCGGGGAAGACCGGGGAGCTGTTTTTT,CASSDPGKTGELFF
NA,TRBD1,TRBJ2-7,TRBV5-4,TGTGCCAGCAGCTCCCCAGGACAGGCTTTTTACGAGCAGTACTTC,CASSSPGQAFYEQYF
NA,NA,TRBJ1-5,TRBV27,TGTGCCAGCAGTTTAGGCAGGAGGCAGCCCCAGCATTTT,CASSLGRRQPQHF
NA,NA,TRBJ1-6,TRBV2,TGTGCCAGCAGGCCGTCTTGGGGGGAGGGGAGCGTTGTGGCCCTCCACTTT,CASRPSWGEGSVVALHF
NA,NA,TRBJ2-5,TRBV28,TGTGCCAGCAAGGCGGACAGACTGTACCAAGAGACCCAGTACTTC,CASKADRLYQETQYF
NA,NA,TRBJ2-7,TRBV18,TGTGCCAGCTCACAGAACAGGTACGAGCAGTACTTC,CASSQNRYEQYF